Below, 7 T cell receptor beta chains from the same sample are listed, as sequenced in a study of blood T cell repertoires in COVID-19. Only in-frame clones appear in the TCRdb table, and some are missing; sequencing was by immunoSEQ multiplex PCR. The sample lists tens of thousands of clones, 82% occurring once. The specimen was peripheral blood. Every receptor here comes from a woman at least 80 years old with acute or convalescent COVID-19.

This clone was seen just once. The gene calls are TRBV24-1 and TRBJ2-7, with D tentatively TRBD2 (6 bases). Germline loops: CDR1 KGHDR, CDR2 SFDVKD. Trimming stripped 4 bases from V and 3 bases from J, with 6 bases between. CDR3 length: 12 residues. CDR3 amino acids: CATSERGYEQYF. CDR3 DNA: TGTGCCACCAGTGAGCGGGGCTACGAGCAGTACTTC.

The CDR3 here is CASSRDRGNSYEQYF. The CDR3 DNA reads as TGTGCCAGCAGCCGAGACAGGGGGAACTCCTACGAGCAGTACTTC. The chain couples TRBV7-9 to TRBJ2-7; 9 positions agree with TRBD1. The CDR3 is 15 amino acids. The junction had 5 bases not matched to a gene; V was cut back by 5 bases and J by 0 bases. CDR1 is SEHNR, CDR2 FQNEAQ, per germline (reference sequence).

This clone is categorized as medium-sized. The CDR3 DNA reads TGTGCCAGCAGCTTTCGGGAACCAAGTGATGGCTACACCTTC. Translating gives CASSFREPSDGYTF. J is TRBJ1-2 and V is TRBV27; no clear D. The CDR3 is 14 residues long. V lost 6 bases and J 6 bases, leaving 17 bases between the germline ends. Germline V gene data show CDR1 as MNHEY and CDR2 as SMNVEV (reference sequence).

The chain uses TRBV27 and TRBJ1-6, with D unresolved. The CDR3 runs 14 residues. Trimming cost V 1 base and J 8 bases, with 9 bases left between them. Germline-derived CDR1 and CDR2 are MNHEY and SMNVEV (reference sequence). The CDR3 DNA sequence: TGTGCCAGCAGTTTATTCCGGGGAGATTCACCCCTCCACTTT. Translated: CASSLFRGDSPLHF.

V and J are TRBV6-5 and TRBJ1-5, with D perhaps TRBD1 (6 bases). Trimming removed 6 bases from V and 2 bases from J, with 14 bases in between. Germline V lookup: CDR1 MNHEY, CDR2 SVGAGI. This CDR3 is built from 15 residues. This CDR3 reads CASSTWGQGNQPQHF. CDR3 nucleotides: TGTGCCAGCAGCACTTGGGGGCAGGGCAATCAGCCCCAGCATTTT.

V usage is TRBV28 and J usage is TRBJ2-3, with 9 bases fitting TRBD1. Unmatched junction bases numbered 9, after V lost 5 bases and J lost 6 bases. The CDR3 sequence is 15 residues long. Germline V gene lookup returns CDR1 MDHEN and CDR2 SYDVKM. CDR3 bases: TGTGCCAGCAGTGGAAGACAGGGGGGTCAGGATACGCAGTATTTT. Its translation: CASSGRQGGQDTQYF.

The CDR3 nucleotides read TGCGCCAGCAGCTTGGTGACTAGCGGAAGGGGCGCCAAAAACATTCAGTACTTC. Protein: CASSLVTSGRGAKNIQYF. The chain is built from TRBV5-1 and TRBJ2-4; 9 bases align to TRBD2. This CDR3 contains 18 residues. Germline V gene data show CDR1 as SGHRS and CDR2 as YFSETQ. V gave up 0 bases and J gave up 1 base; unmatched junction bases: 8.